Listed below are T cell receptor beta chains from one sample, sequenced in a study of blood T cell repertoires in COVID-19. Assay used: immunoSEQ multiplex PCR; TCRdb lists only in-frame clones, some missing. The table includes some 230,000 clones, about 85% detected once. Sequencing was carried out using peripheral blood. The receptors originated from a woman aged 45-60 years with COVID-19, enrolled during active disease. Both conserved end residues are part of each CDR3. D genes are given only for firm matches. A clone size is listed for some rows: how often the clone was seen (once, few, many), or a class if it is expanded.

TRBJ1-2 | 12 | . | TRBV11-2 | . | TGTGCCAGCAGCTCCGGACACGGGGGCTACACCTTC | CASSSGHGGYTF
TRBJ2-1 | 17 | TRBD2 | TRBV7-9 | . | TGTGCCAGCAGGTGGGGAAGTCTAGCGGGCTTATACAATGAGCAGTTCTTC | CASRWGSLAGLYNEQFF
TRBJ1-2 | 12 | TRBD1 | TRBV6-5 | . | TGTGCCAGCGGGGCAGGGGGCTATGGCTACACCTTC | CASGAGGYGYTF
TRBJ2-7 | 15 | TRBD1 | TRBV19 | . | TGTGCCAGTAGTATCAAAACAGGGGTCACCTACGAGCAGTACTTC | CASSIKTGVTYEQYF
TRBJ2-5 | 13 | . | TRBV12-5 | once | TGTGCTAGTGGTTTGCGACTCAAAGAGACCCAGTACTTC | CASGLRLKETQYF
TRBJ2-2 | 12 | . | TRBV30 | few | TGTGCCTGCCCTTTCGACACCGGGGAGCTGTTTTTT | CACPFDTGELFF
TRBJ1-1 | 15 | . | TRBV10-2 | . | TGCGCCAGCAGTGAGTCGAGCAGGGTGAACACTGAAGCTTTCTTT | CASSESSRVNTEAFF
TRBJ2-5 | 13 | . | TRBV27 | . | TGTGCCAGCAGCCCTGGGGCTCCAGAGACCCAGTACTTC | CASSPGAPETQYF
TRBJ1-1 | 13 | . | TRBV9 | . | TGTGCCAGCAGCGTTTTTGGCTACACTGAAGCTTTCTTT | CASSVFGYTEAFF
TRBJ2-2 | 12 | . | TRBV19 | . | TGTGCCAGTAGTAGGAGACAGGGGGAGCTGTTTTTT | CASSRRQGELFF
TRBJ1-1 | 13 | . | TRBV6-5 | . | TGTGCCAGCAGCTCCGTTGTGAACACTGAAGCTTTCTTT | CASSSVVNTEAFF
TRBJ2-2 | 14 | . | TRBV27 | . | TGTGCCAGCAGGGAGGTTTTTGACACCGGGGAGCTGTTTTTT | CASREVFDTGELFF
TRBJ2-3 | 17 | . | TRBV7-3 | . | TGTGCCAGCAGCTTAATCCAACAGATCCCCTCCACAGATACGCAGTATTTT | CASSLIQQIPSTDTQYF
TRBJ1-2 | 12 | . | TRBV21-1 | . | TGTGCCAGCAGCACCAGACAGGCCCTCTACACCTTC | CASSTRQALYTF
TRBJ2-1 | 13 | TRBD2 | TRBV11-1 | . | TGTGCCAGCGGGGGACTAGGAGACAATGAGCAGTTCTTC | CASGGLGDNEQFF
TRBJ1-2 | 15 | . | TRBV18 | few | TGTGCCAGCTCACCCTCGACAGGCTCGCTAGGAAGCTACACCTTC | CASSPSTGSLGSYTF
TRBJ2-7 | 15 | . | TRBV14 | . | TGTGCCAGCAGCCTTCACAGGGAGAGGTCCTACGAGCAGTACTTC | CASSLHRERSYEQYF
TRBJ1-1 | 16 | TRBD1 | TRBV5-1 | . | TGCGCCAGCAGCATAACAGGGGGGGTAGTGAACACTGAAGCTTTCTTT | CASSITGGVVNTEAFF
TRBJ2-1 | 13 | . | TRBV19 | . | TGTGCCAGTAGCGCGGCAGTAGGAAATGAGCAGTTCTTC | CASSAAVGNEQFF
TRBJ2-5 | 16 | . | TRBV28 | . | TGTGCCAGCAGTCTCACCGGGATCTCCGTTGGGGAGACCCAGTACTTC | CASSLTGISVGETQYF
TRBJ1-5 | 14 | TRBD1 | TRBV7-3 | once | TGTGCCAGCAGCCAGACAGGGGGGGGTCAGCCCCAGCATTTT | CASSQTGGGQPQHF
TRBJ2-2 | 16 | TRBD1 | TRBV28 | few | TGTGCCAGCAGTTCCCTACGGACAGGGGACACCGGGGAGCTGTTTTTT | CASSSLRTGDTGELFF
TRBJ1-5 | 18 | TRBD1 | TRBV2 | . | TGTGCCAGCAGTGATTTCCGGGACAGGGGGGGAAGCAATCAGCCCCAGCATTTT | CASSDFRDRGGSNQPQHF
TRBJ2-2 | 15 | . | TRBV2 | . | TGTGCCAGCAGTGCTAGCCACACGAACACCGGGGAGCTGTTTTTT | CASSASHTNTGELFF
TRBJ1-1 | 14 | . | TRBV18 | . | TGTGCCAGCTCACCACCAGCACGGACACTAGAAGCTTTCTTT | CASSPPARTLEAFF
TRBJ1-6 | 15 | . | TRBV19 | . | TGTGCCAGTAGCCTCTCACAGGCCCCACGGACACCCCTCCACTTT | CASSLSQAPRTPLHF
TRBJ2-5 | 16 | TRBD2 | TRBV19 | . | TGTGCCAGTAGTTCCGGGACTAGCACGGGGGAAGAGACCCAGTACTTC | CASSSGTSTGEETQYF
TRBJ2-6 | 21 | TRBD1 | TRBV9 | . | TGTGCCAGCAGCGTAACCCTGGGGGGACAGGGGCCTTACTCTGGGGCCAACGTCCTGACTTTC | CASSVTLGGQGPYSGANVLTF
TRBJ1-4 | 15 | TRBD1 | TRBV19 | . | TGTGCCAGTAGTCCTCGGGACAGGGCTCATGGTAAACTGTTTTTT | CASSPRDRAHGKLFF
TRBJ1-1 | 15 | TRBD1 | TRBV7-9 | . | TGTGCCAGCAGCCTGATGACAGGGCCGAACACTGAAGCTTTCTTT | CASSLMTGPNTEAFF